This T cell receptor (beta chain) is from a study of identical twins. This clonotype has a handful of counts. The antigen is not known. Broader study findings: Insertion counts were lower in abundant cord blood beta clonotypes, a trend that memory repertoires did not show. The presence of invariant MAIT and iNKT cells could partly confound analyses of zero-insertion sequences. Models came in too low on out-of-frame TCR alpha sharing in monozygotic twins. Sharing of beta out-of-frame sequences by twins showed a weaker excess.

Germline-derived CDR1 and CDR2 are DFQATT and SNEGSKA (reference sequence). This CDR3 comprises 16 residues. The V end lost 6 bases, the J end lost 0 bases, and 19 bases lay between the germline ends. TCRdb recomputed calls from the 5' RACE reads with MiXCR, one row per CDR3 protein. The sample yields 1.5 million to 2 million distinct CDR3 sequences, under 35% seen once. The sequence came from a newborn girl in good health. The V gene is TRBV20-1, the J gene TRBJ2-3; D possibly uses TRBD1 or TRBD2 (5 bases each). The sequenced sample was cord blood. The CDR3 protein is CSAAPPGTVSTDTQYF. The DNA for the CDR3 is TGCAGTGCAGCCCCACCTGGGACGGTGAGCACAGATACGCAGTATTTT.